The 13 T cell receptor beta chains below all came from one sample that was sequenced in a study of cytomegalovirus exposure and HLA in healthy donors. The PCR employed 60 Vbeta primers together with 13 Jbeta primers. The method was immunoSEQ multiplex PCR; TCRdb's version includes in-frame clones alone and lacks a portion of them. The sample shows more than 150,000 clones, around 80% of them seen only once. Sequencing was carried out using PBMCs. Every receptor here comes from a woman younger than 45 in good health and CMV-seronegative.

The DNA for the CDR3 is TGTGCCAGCAGCTTAAGGGTCCTGAGGGGAGGGCCCGTCGGTGAGCAGTTCTTC. This encodes CASSLRVLRGGPVGEQFF. The chain uses TRBV7-2 and TRBJ2-1; TRBD2 aligns across 7 bases. This CDR3 is 18 amino acids long. V lost 2 bases, J lost 9 bases, and 19 bases stayed unmatched. From germline, CDR1 is SGHTA and CDR2 FQGNSA.

The chain uses TRBV10-3 and TRBJ2-1; TRBD1 might be the D (6 bases). CDR3 length equals 14 residues. V was pared by 4 bases and J by 6 bases, with 13 bases between. Germline V gene lookup returns CDR1 ENHRY and CDR2 SYGVKD. CDR3 loop: CAISASQGINEQFF. The CDR3 DNA reads TGTGCCATCAGTGCGAGCCAGGGGATCAATGAGCAGTTCTTC.

The V gene is TRBV28, the J gene TRBJ2-5, with a tentative D call TRBD1 (6 bases). With 5 bases removed from V and 1 base from J, the gap between germline ends came to 20 bases. This CDR3 has 17 amino acids. Germline V gene data show CDR1 as MDHEN and CDR2 as SYDVKM. CDR3 in DNA: TGTGCCAGCAGTCTGACATGGGCCGAGACAGGCCAAGAGACCCAGTACTTC. It translates to CASSLTWAETGQETQYF. The whole variable domain, filled in from reference TRBV28 and TRBJ2-5, reads DVKVTQSSRYLVKRTGEKVFLECVQDMDHENMFWYRQDPGLGLRLIYFSYDVKMKEKGDIPEGYSVSREKKERFSLILESASTNQTSMYLCASSLTWAETGQETQYFGPGTRLLVL.

The CDR3 DNA reads as TGTGCCAGCAGCCTAGTGGACTTAACCTACGAGCAGTACTTC. It yields the protein CASSLVDLTYEQYF. The rearrangement links TRBV11-2 to TRBJ2-5; D possibly corresponds to TRBD2 (5 bases). The end of the DNA fits TRBJ2-7 better, so the J call may be wrong. CDR3 length: 14 amino acids. Per the germline V gene, CDR1 is SGHAT and CDR2 is FQNNGV.

This clone was recorded once. V is TRBV5-1 and J is TRBJ2-3; TRBD2 matches at 7 bases. Trimming cost V 0 bases and J 5 bases; bases outside gene matches: 3. CDR1 and CDR2 from the germline V gene are SGHRS and YFSETQ. The CDR3 length is 14 residues. This CDR3 is CASSLVGGEDTQYF. The CDR3 DNA follows: TGCGCCAGCAGCTTGGTGGGGGGGGAAGATACGCAGTATTTT.

This chain links TRBV4-1 with TRBJ2-7; 10 bases match TRBD2. V trimming: 1 base; J trimming: 2 bases; junction bases outside the gene matches: 8. Germline V lookup: CDR1 MGHRA, CDR2 YSYEKL. This CDR3 is 17 amino acids long. DNA for the CDR3: TGCGCCAGCAGCCAAGTGGGGACTAGCGCATCAACCTACGAGCAGTACTTC. This sequence encodes CASSQVGTSASTYEQYF.

The chain employs TRBV2 and TRBJ2-7, with 8 positions matching TRBD2. CDR1 SNHLY and CDR2 FYNNEI come from the germline V gene. The CDR3 covers 15 residues. V trimming: 7 bases; J trimming: 1 base; junction bases outside the gene matches: 9. The CDR3 sequence: CASNAGGRSSYEQYF. The CDR3 DNA sequence: TGTGCCAGCAATGCCGGCGGGAGGTCTTCCTACGAGCAGTACTTC.

The J gene is TRBJ2-3, the V gene TRBV5-6; no reliable D call. In germline, CDR1 is SGHDT, CDR2 YYEEEE. This CDR3 has 12 residues. V lost 4 bases, J lost 5 bases, and 8 bases lay in between. This CDR3 is CASSLFIDTQYF. The CDR3, as DNA: TGTGCCAGCAGCCTTTTTATAGATACGCAGTATTTT.

This sequence joins TRBV28 and TRBJ2-1; 8 bases line up with TRBD2. The J segment lost 1 base and the V segment lost 1 base, leaving 3 bases of the junction unmatched. Germline CDR1 reads MDHEN; CDR2 reads SYDVKM. This CDR3 comprises 16 residues. CDR3 sequence: CASSLYSGSSYNEQFF. The CDR3 region has the DNA TGTGCCAGCAGTTTATACAGCGGGAGTTCCTACAATGAGCAGTTCTTC. Supplemented by reference TRBV28 and TRBJ2-1, the full variable domain reads DVKVTQSSRYLVKRTGEKVFLECVQDMDHENMFWYRQDPGLGLRLIYFSYDVKMKEKGDIPEGYSVSREKKERFSLILESASTNQTSMYLCASSLYSGSSYNEQFFGPGTRLTVL.

This chain connects TRBV19 to TRBJ2-2; 12 positions match TRBD2. The CDR3 covers 15 residues. Germline lookup yields CDR1 LNHDA and CDR2 SQIVND (reference sequence). The V and J ends lost 4 bases and 7 bases, in that order; junction bases with no gene match: 4. The CDR3 DNA is TGTGCCAGTAGTACTAGCGGGGGGGTTTTCGGGGAGCTGTTTTTT. Protein sequence: CASSTSGGVFGELFF.

The chain has TRBV15 and TRBJ1-3; D ambiguous. CDR3 length: 16 residues. Trimming removed 2 bases from V and 4 bases from J, with 15 bases in between. Germline CDR1 is LNHNV and CDR2 is YYDKDF (reference sequence). CDR3 amino acids: CATSRKTRNGGNTIYF. The CDR3 DNA reads as TGTGCCACCAGCAGAAAGACTCGAAACGGGGGAAACACCATATATTTT.

This CDR3 reads CASSLQHSWGPTSTDTQYF. In DNA form, the CDR3 reads TGCGCCAGCAGCTTGCAACACAGTTGGGGCCCTACTAGCACAGATACGCAGTATTTT. The chain links TRBV5-1 to TRBJ2-3; tentative D call: TRBD1 (5 bases). The V and J ends lost 1 base and 0 bases respectively, with 21 bases between them. The CDR3 spans 19 residues. Germline V lookup: CDR1 SGHRS, CDR2 YFSETQ. The whole variable domain, remainder taken from reference TRBV5-1 and TRBJ2-3, is KAGVTQTPRYLIKTRGQQVTLSCSPISGHRSVSWYQQTPGQGLQFLFEYFSETQRNKGNFPGRFSGRQFSNSRSEMNVSTLELGDSALYLCASSLQHSWGPTSTDTQYFGPGTRLTVL.

The gene calls are TRBV27 and TRBJ1-2; D perhaps matches TRBD1 (6 bases). The V gene's germline CDR1 is MNHEY and CDR2 SMNVEV (reference sequence). This CDR3 region has 14 residues. The V end lost 5 bases, the J end lost 2 bases, and 12 bases lay between the germline ends. CDR3 DNA sequence: TGTGCCAGCAGTCTACAGGGCCCCAACTATGGCTACACCTTC. Its translation is CASSLQGPNYGYTF.